Presented here are 11 T cell receptor beta chains from one specimen sequenced in a study of shared clonotypes between healthy human individuals. CD45RO-negative cells were positively selected for CCR7, leaving out terminally differentiated effector memory CD45RA+ cells. Here immunoSEQ multiplex PCR was the method, and the copy in TCRdb shows in-frame clones only, minus some. The sample has just over 2,000,000 clones; about 95% are singletons. Specimen: naive CD8+ T cells sorted from blood. These receptors were collected from a man between 18 and 35 years old in good health.

The chain employs TRBV27 and TRBJ2-7; 9 nucleotides match TRBD2. CDR1 MNHEY and CDR2 SMNVEV come from the germline V gene (reference sequence). The junction had 8 bases not matched to a gene; V was cut back by 5 bases and J by 6 bases. The CDR3 covers 14 residues. The CDR3 loop is CASSLGTSPSEQYF. CDR3 sequence (DNA): TGTGCCAGCAGTCTCGGGACTAGCCCGTCCGAGCAGTACTTC.

The chain combines TRBV7-9 with TRBJ1-2; D remains ambiguous. V was clipped by 5 bases and J by 2 bases, with 15 bases between them. Germline V gene sequence: CDR1 SEHNR, CDR2 FQNEAQ (reference sequence). The length of the CDR3 is 15 residues. CDR3 nucleotide sequence: TGTGCCAGCAGCACTACGACGCTTCCCAACTATGGCTACACCTTC. Its translation is CASSTTTLPNYGYTF. Combining the CDR3 with reference TRBV7-9 and TRBJ1-2 gives the whole variable domain DTGVSQNPRHKITKRGQNVTFRCDPISEHNRLYWYRQTLGQGPEFLTYFQNEAQLEKSRLLSDRFSAERPKGSFSTLEIQRTEQGDSAMYLCASSTTTLPNYGYTFGSGTRLTVV.

The rearrangement uses TRBV5-4 and TRBJ1-2; 8 bases fit TRBD1. The germline V gene encodes CDR1 SGHNT and CDR2 YYREEE (reference sequence). The CDR3 has 14 amino acids. The trim removed 4 bases at V and 3 bases at J, leaving 5 bases unmatched. The CDR3 reads CASSRTGTDYGYTF. The CDR3 bases are TGTGCCAGCAGCCGGACAGGGACGGACTATGGCTACACCTTC.

About this clone itself: At one end, the junction sequence differs from germline, possibly due to a read error. Distinct nucleotide sequences in the sample also encode this CDR3. The chain carries TRBV18 and TRBJ1-6, with unresolved D. CDR1 and CDR2 (germline): KGHSH, LQKENI. The CDR3 contains 13 residues. Written as DNA, the CDR3 is TGTGCCAGCTCACCAGGCATGAGCTCACCTCTCCACTTT. Its protein is CASSPGMSSPLHF.

This chain joins TRBV6-1 and TRBJ2-1; 11 bases match TRBD1. Trimming removed 4 bases from V and 6 bases from J; junction bases left unmatched: 5. CDR1 and CDR2 from the germline V gene are MNHNS and SASEGT. The CDR3 is 15 residues long. CDR3: CASSVFGTGGNEQFF. In nucleotides, the CDR3 is TGTGCCAGCAGTGTTTTTGGGACAGGGGGCAATGAGCAGTTCTTC.

This clone was recorded a few times. The chain uses TRBV30 and TRBJ2-1; D unclear. The CDR3 length is 11 residues. The germline CDR1 and CDR2 sequences are GTSNPN and SVGIG (reference sequence). V was shortened by 6 bases and J by 4 bases, with 7 bases between the two germline ends. CDR3 sequence reads: CACSAYNEQFF. In DNA form, the CDR3 reads TGTGCCTGTTCTGCTTACAATGAGCAGTTCTTC.

The chain uses TRBV7-9 and TRBJ2-1, with TRBD2 matching 10 bases. The trim removed 4 bases at V and 9 bases at J, leaving 9 bases unmatched. The CDR3 has 15 residues. Germline V CDR1 and CDR2: SEHNR, FQNEAQ (reference sequence). CDR3 DNA: TGTGCCAGCAGCTCGAGCCTAGCGGGAGAGATTGAGCAGTTCTTC. This codes for CASSSSLAGEIEQFF.

The gene calls are TRBV6-6 and TRBJ2-3, with 9 bases matching TRBD2. Trimming took 6 bases from V and 0 from J; bases not matched to a gene: 4. CDR3 length: 15 amino acids. Germline lookup yields CDR1 MNHNY and CDR2 SVGAGI (reference sequence). The CDR3 loop is CASRPGTSSTDTQYF. The CDR3 DNA sequence: TGTGCCAGCAGACCCGGGACTAGCAGCACAGATACGCAGTATTTT.

The gene calls are TRBV15 and TRBJ2-7; D remains ambiguous. CDR1 is LNHNV, CDR2 YYDKDF, per germline (reference sequence). The CDR3 consists of 14 residues. The germline V and J ends were trimmed by 1 base and 0 bases, with 7 bases remaining between them. In nucleotides, the CDR3 is TGTGCCACCAGCAGAGGGGTTCCCTCCTACGAGCAGTACTTC. It specifies CATSRGVPSYEQYF.

The chain carries TRBV10-3 and TRBJ2-5; unclear D gene. Germline V gene sequence: CDR1 ENHRY, CDR2 SYGVKD. Trimming removed 1 base at V and 1 base at J, with 16 bases between. This CDR3 is 17 amino acids long. This chain's CDR3 is CAISELLPYSPQETQYF. CDR3 sequence (DNA): TGTGCCATCAGTGAGTTGTTGCCTTATTCCCCCCAAGAGACCCAGTACTTC.

This chain links TRBV9 with TRBJ2-2; a possible D gene is TRBD2 (6 bases). The V gene's germline CDR1 is SGDLS and CDR2 YYNGEE. The CDR3 contains 15 residues. Trimming cost V 3 bases and J 8 bases, with 17 bases left between them. The CDR3 region is CASSGGTSLPGELFF. The CDR3 DNA reads TGTGCCAGCAGCGGGGGAACTAGCCTTCCGGGGGAGCTGTTTTTT.